A selection of T cell receptor beta chains follows, all from one sample in a study of T cell responses to AZD1222 COVID-19 vaccine. This table comes from immunoSEQ multiplex PCR, and its TCRdb copy is limited to in-frame clones, with some not included. The sample contains 100,000 or so clones, over 80% of which appear only once. The sample in question was peripheral blood, obtained 28 days after the second AZD1222 dose. The receptors shown here come from an adult who received the AZD1222 COVID-19 vaccine. Both conserved end residues are part of each CDR3. The order of the fields is V gene, clone size, J gene, D gene, CDR3 DNA, CDR3 protein. A D gene is named only where the DNA matches it firmly. Not every row has a clone size; where given, it reads once, few, many or a size class.

v_gene: TRBV5-8
abundance: -
j_gene: TRBJ2-5
d_gene: TRBD2
CDR3nt: TGTGCCAGCAGCTGGGGGGGGGAGACCCAGTACTTC
CDR3aa: CASSWGGETQYF

v_gene: TRBV28
abundance: -
j_gene: TRBJ1-6
d_gene: -
CDR3nt: TGTGCCAGCAGCCCCCAGGGGTCCATTCATTCACCCCTCCACTTT
CDR3aa: CASSPQGSIHSPLHF

v_gene: TRBV5-4
abundance: -
j_gene: TRBJ2-1
d_gene: TRBD2
CDR3nt: TGTGCCAGCAGCCCCAACGGGGGGGCCCCCTACAATGAGCAGTTCTTC
CDR3aa: CASSPNGGAPYNEQFF

v_gene: TRBV7-3
abundance: -
j_gene: TRBJ2-2
d_gene: -
CDR3nt: TGTGCCAGCAGCTCTGTCACCGGGGAGCTGTTTTTT
CDR3aa: CASSSVTGELFF

v_gene: TRBV20-1
abundance: once
j_gene: TRBJ1-1
d_gene: -
CDR3nt: TGCAGTGCCTCCCCCTACACTGAAGCTTTCTTT
CDR3aa: CSASPYTEAFF

v_gene: TRBV2
abundance: -
j_gene: TRBJ1-1
d_gene: -
CDR3nt: TGTGCCAGCGAATTCATGAGGGCCGGCACTGAAGCTTTCTTT
CDR3aa: CASEFMRAGTEAFF

v_gene: TRBV27
abundance: -
j_gene: TRBJ1-5
d_gene: -
CDR3nt: TGTGCCAGCAGCTTGCTAGGTCAGCCCCAGCATTTT
CDR3aa: CASSLLGQPQHF

v_gene: TRBV24-1
abundance: -
j_gene: TRBJ2-2
d_gene: -
CDR3nt: TGTGCCACCAACAAGGTCGCCGGGGAGCTGTTTTTT
CDR3aa: CATNKVAGELFF

v_gene: TRBV28
abundance: -
j_gene: TRBJ2-1
d_gene: TRBD1
CDR3nt: TGTGCCAGCAGTCCCCAAGGGGGCCATGAGCAGTTCTTC
CDR3aa: CASSPQGGHEQFF

v_gene: TRBV4-2
abundance: -
j_gene: TRBJ1-2
d_gene: -
CDR3nt: TGTGCCAGCAGCCAAGAGTTTATCCCCCCGGGACGCCAGTCGGATGGCTACACCTTC
CDR3aa: CASSQEFIPPGRQSDGYTF

v_gene: TRBV2
abundance: -
j_gene: TRBJ2-1
d_gene: -
CDR3nt: TGTGCCAGCAGTGTAGAGCTAAATGAGCAGTTCTTC
CDR3aa: CASSVELNEQFF

v_gene: TRBV14
abundance: -
j_gene: TRBJ1-2
d_gene: -
CDR3nt: TGTGCCAGCAGCCCTGGACGCCCCTATGGCTACACCTTC
CDR3aa: CASSPGRPYGYTF

v_gene: TRBV13
abundance: -
j_gene: TRBJ2-7
d_gene: -
CDR3nt: TGTGCCAGCAGCTTAGGGCCAGGGCTCTCCTACGAGCAGTACTTC
CDR3aa: CASSLGPGLSYEQYF

v_gene: TRBV2
abundance: -
j_gene: TRBJ1-6
d_gene: -
CDR3nt: TGTGCCAGCAGTGGGGCAGGATCACCCCTCCACTTT
CDR3aa: CASSGAGSPLHF

v_gene: TRBV24-1
abundance: -
j_gene: TRBJ1-3
d_gene: -
CDR3nt: TGTGCCACCAGTGATAACAAGAACAGCGGAAACACCATATATTTT
CDR3aa: CATSDNKNSGNTIYF

v_gene: TRBV28
abundance: -
j_gene: TRBJ1-1
d_gene: -
CDR3nt: TGTGCCAGCAGTCCCCTTATAGAAGCTTTCTTT
CDR3aa: CASSPLIEAFF

v_gene: TRBV19
abundance: -
j_gene: TRBJ1-5
d_gene: -
CDR3nt: TGTGCCAGTAGTATCCGTGGGGGTAATCTGGCAGATCAGCCCCAGCATTTT
CDR3aa: CASSIRGGNLADQPQHF

v_gene: TRBV18
abundance: few
j_gene: TRBJ1-6
d_gene: -
CDR3nt: TGTGCCAGCTCCCTCTCGGGGGCGCTAAATTCACCCCTCCACTTT
CDR3aa: CASSLSGALNSPLHF

v_gene: TRBV7-9
abundance: -
j_gene: TRBJ1-2
d_gene: -
CDR3nt: TGTGCCAGCAGCTTGCCAGGGGACTATGGCTACACCTTC
CDR3aa: CASSLPGDYGYTF

v_gene: TRBV3-1/TRBV3-2
abundance: few
j_gene: TRBJ2-3
d_gene: TRBD1
CDR3nt: TGTGCCAGCAGCAGGGGGCGGGATACGCAGTATTTT
CDR3aa: CASSRGRDTQYF

v_gene: TRBV18
abundance: -
j_gene: TRBJ1-4
d_gene: TRBD1
CDR3nt: TGTGCCAGCTCGCGCACTCAGGGGGATAATGAAAAACTGTTTTTT
CDR3aa: CASSRTQGDNEKLFF

v_gene: TRBV9
abundance: -
j_gene: TRBJ2-1
d_gene: TRBD2
CDR3nt: TGTGCCAGCAGCCCACGGACTAGTTACAATGAGCAGTTCTTC
CDR3aa: CASSPRTSYNEQFF

v_gene: TRBV6-5
abundance: -
j_gene: TRBJ1-5
d_gene: -
CDR3nt: TGTGCCAGCAGTTACTCGCGGGACAGCAATCAGCCCCAGCATTTT
CDR3aa: CASSYSRDSNQPQHF

v_gene: TRBV28
abundance: -
j_gene: TRBJ1-1
d_gene: -
CDR3nt: TGTGCCAGCAAAAGGAACACTGAAGCTTTCTTT
CDR3aa: CASKRNTEAFF

v_gene: TRBV18
abundance: -
j_gene: TRBJ1-1
d_gene: -
CDR3nt: TGTGCCAGCTCACCAGGACAGAACACTGAAGCTTTCTTT
CDR3aa: CASSPGQNTEAFF

v_gene: TRBV5-1
abundance: -
j_gene: TRBJ2-2
d_gene: -
CDR3nt: TGCGCCAGCAGCTGGGGGACCGGGGAGCTGTTTTTT
CDR3aa: CASSWGTGELFF

v_gene: TRBV9
abundance: -
j_gene: TRBJ1-6
d_gene: -
CDR3nt: TGTGCCAGCAGCCCCGGACAACATAATTCACCCCTCCACTTT
CDR3aa: CASSPGQHNSPLHF

v_gene: TRBV6-4
abundance: once
j_gene: TRBJ1-4
d_gene: -
CDR3nt: TGTGCCAGGGCGGGGGTTTTCGTACAGCTTAATGAAAAACTGTTTTTT
CDR3aa: CARAGVFVQLNEKLFF

v_gene: TRBV27
abundance: -
j_gene: TRBJ1-1
d_gene: -
CDR3nt: TGTGCCAGCAGTTTACAGGGGAACACTGAAGCTTTCTTT
CDR3aa: CASSLQGNTEAFF

v_gene: TRBV29-1
abundance: -
j_gene: TRBJ1-2
d_gene: -
CDR3nt: TGCAGCGTTGAAGGGGCGGGAAACTATGGCTACACCTTC
CDR3aa: CSVEGAGNYGYTF

v_gene: TRBV28
abundance: -
j_gene: TRBJ2-2
d_gene: TRBD2
CDR3nt: TGTGCCAGCAGTACCATCCTAGCGGGAGGCCCCCGCAGGACCGGGGAGCTGTTTTTT
CDR3aa: CASSTILAGGPRRTGELFF

v_gene: TRBV9
abundance: once
j_gene: TRBJ2-1
d_gene: -
CDR3nt: TGTGCCAGCAGCGTAGGGGGTAGCGGTACTATCTCCTACAATGAGCAGTTCTTC
CDR3aa: CASSVGGSGTISYNEQFF

v_gene: TRBV5-1
abundance: once
j_gene: TRBJ2-7
d_gene: -
CDR3nt: TGCGCCAGCAGCTTTAATGGCTACGAGCAGTACTTC
CDR3aa: CASSFNGYEQYF

v_gene: TRBV7-3
abundance: -
j_gene: TRBJ1-1
d_gene: -
CDR3nt: TGTGCCAGCAGCGCGGGTCCGGGGAACACTGAAGCTTTCTTT
CDR3aa: CASSAGPGNTEAFF

v_gene: TRBV11-2
abundance: -
j_gene: TRBJ1-2
d_gene: TRBD1
CDR3nt: TGTGCCAGCAGCTTAGTGAGTTCCGGGACAGGGGTAGTCAACTATGGCTACACCTTC
CDR3aa: CASSLVSSGTGVVNYGYTF

v_gene: TRBV28
abundance: -
j_gene: TRBJ1-3
d_gene: -
CDR3nt: TGTGCCAGCAGTTTATTAGGAGGGAACACCATATATTTT
CDR3aa: CASSLLGGNTIYF

v_gene: TRBV28
abundance: once
j_gene: TRBJ1-4
d_gene: TRBD1
CDR3nt: TGTGCCAGCAGTTTGACAGGGAGAAAACTGTTTTTT
CDR3aa: CASSLTGRKLFF

v_gene: TRBV5-4
abundance: -
j_gene: TRBJ1-1
d_gene: TRBD1
CDR3nt: TGTGCCAGCAGCAGCGGACAGGGGATGGGCACTGAAGCTTTCTTT
CDR3aa: CASSSGQGMGTEAFF

v_gene: TRBV12-5
abundance: -
j_gene: TRBJ1-2
d_gene: TRBD1
CDR3nt: TGTGCTAGTGGTTTGGAGGGGGCGAACTATGGCTACACCTTC
CDR3aa: CASGLEGANYGYTF

v_gene: TRBV4-1
abundance: once
j_gene: TRBJ2-2
d_gene: -
CDR3nt: TGCGCCAGCGAACCGGACAGGAACACCGGGGAGCTGTTTTTT
CDR3aa: CASEPDRNTGELFF

v_gene: TRBV9
abundance: -
j_gene: TRBJ2-5
d_gene: TRBD2
CDR3nt: TGTGCCAGCAGCGGGCGGGGGGGCAGCGAGACCCAGTACTTC
CDR3aa: CASSGRGGSETQYF

v_gene: TRBV15
abundance: -
j_gene: TRBJ2-2
d_gene: TRBD1
CDR3nt: TGTGCCACCAGCCTAACGACAGGGGGCAACACCGGGGAGCTGTTTTTT
CDR3aa: CATSLTTGGNTGELFF

v_gene: TRBV3-1/TRBV3-2
abundance: -
j_gene: TRBJ2-1
d_gene: TRBD1
CDR3nt: TGTGCCAGCAGCCATGAGCAGGGGGCGAAGAATGAGCAGTTCTTC
CDR3aa: CASSHEQGAKNEQFF

v_gene: TRBV6-6
abundance: -
j_gene: TRBJ2-3
d_gene: TRBD1
CDR3nt: TGTGCCAGCAGAACCCCACAGGGGGCTGGAACAGATACGCAGTATTTT
CDR3aa: CASRTPQGAGTDTQYF

v_gene: TRBV3-1/TRBV3-2
abundance: once
j_gene: TRBJ1-5
d_gene: TRBD1
CDR3nt: TGTGCCAGCAGCCAATACAGGGGAGATCAGCCCCAGCATTTT
CDR3aa: CASSQYRGDQPQHF

v_gene: TRBV7-9
abundance: -
j_gene: TRBJ1-2
d_gene: -
CDR3nt: TGTGCCAGCAGCACGGACGTTAACTATGGCTACACCTTC
CDR3aa: CASSTDVNYGYTF

v_gene: TRBV19
abundance: -
j_gene: TRBJ1-2
d_gene: -
CDR3nt: TGTGCCAGTACCTCCCGGGACCGTTCCTATGGCTACACCTTC
CDR3aa: CASTSRDRSYGYTF

v_gene: TRBV30
abundance: -
j_gene: TRBJ1-1
d_gene: -
CDR3nt: TGTGCCTGGAGGCGGTCCGGGAACACTGAAGCTTTCTTT
CDR3aa: CAWRRSGNTEAFF

v_gene: TRBV4-1
abundance: -
j_gene: TRBJ2-1
d_gene: -
CDR3nt: TGCGCCAGCAGCCGGCAAACTAGCTCCTACAATGAGCAGTTCTTC
CDR3aa: CASSRQTSSYNEQFF

v_gene: TRBV23-1
abundance: -
j_gene: TRBJ2-3
d_gene: -
CDR3nt: TGCGCCAGCAGTACCAACAGGGTACGGACAGATACGCAGTATTTT
CDR3aa: CASSTNRVRTDTQYF

v_gene: TRBV9
abundance: few
j_gene: TRBJ2-1
d_gene: -
CDR3nt: TGTGCCAGCAGCGTATTTGGGACCACCTACAATGAGCAGTTCTTC
CDR3aa: CASSVFGTTYNEQFF

v_gene: TRBV13
abundance: -
j_gene: TRBJ1-1
d_gene: TRBD1
CDR3nt: TGTGCCAGCAGCCCAAACAGGGGGCCGAACACTGAAGCTTTCTTT
CDR3aa: CASSPNRGPNTEAFF

v_gene: TRBV7-3
abundance: -
j_gene: TRBJ1-5
d_gene: -
CDR3nt: TGTGCCAGCAGCGCAGGAGACAATCAGCCCCAGCATTTT
CDR3aa: CASSAGDNQPQHF

v_gene: TRBV25-1
abundance: -
j_gene: TRBJ2-7
d_gene: -
CDR3nt: TGTGCCAGCAGTGAATTGGGGGATCTCCTGAGGGAGCAGTACTTC
CDR3aa: CASSELGDLLREQYF

v_gene: TRBV7-8
abundance: few
j_gene: TRBJ1-2
d_gene: TRBD1
CDR3nt: TGTGCCAGCAGCTCACGCGTCTCGGGACAGGGTGGCTACACCTTC
CDR3aa: CASSSRVSGQGGYTF